This T cell receptor (beta chain) was identified during a study of T-cell reconstitution after alpha-beta-depleted transplantation in children. General observations from the study: Newly made T cells mostly supplied T-cell counts and diversity one year after transplant. There were some patients whose high TCRbeta diversity at day 60 came from surviving recipient T cells and thymic progenitors.

During its preparation, the TCRbeta library received unique molecular identifiers. Using its own MiXCR run on the PCR reads, TCRdb lists one record per CDR3 protein. Of approximately 200,000 distinct CDR3 sequences in the sample, roughly 6.3% were seen once. This CDR3 has 14 residues. Germline loops: CDR1 MNHEY, CDR2 SVGAGI. The V end lost 7 bases, the J end lost 3 bases, and 14 bases lay between the germline ends. A few counts support this clonotype. Its cognate antigen is unknown. The TCR was taken from a girl under three years old with combined immunodeficiency, due to receive a stem cell transplant. The specimen comprised PBMCs, sampled before TCRalphabeta/CD19-depleted stem cell transplant. The chain recombines TRBV6-5 with TRBJ2-3, with TRBD2 as a possible D gene (6 bases). The CDR3 sequence: CASTWTGGTDTQYF. The CDR3 DNA reads as TGTGCCAGCACTTGGACTGGAGGGACAGATACGCAGTATTTT.